One sample yielded the 15 T cell receptor beta chains listed below, sequenced in a study of T cells in Graves' hyperthyroidism and ophthalmopathy. RNA transcripts yielded amplified TCR beta CDR3 regions. The study used the HTBI primer set for a first-round RT-PCR of the TCR CDR3. In TCRdb, the multiplex PCR reads were re-called with MiXCR into one record per CDR3 protein. The sample has some 360,000 distinct CDR3 sequences, approximately 15% seen once. The sequenced sample consisted of blood. These TCRs come from a woman aged 55 to 70 with Graves' hyperthyroidism.

This clonotype has ten or more counts. The chain recombines TRBV7-2 with TRBJ2-7, with unresolved D. Germline CDR1 SGHTA, CDR2 FQGNSA. Trimming cost V 5 bases and J 0 bases, with 11 bases left between them. The CDR3 has 14 residues. Here the CDR3 reads CASSQGPVSYEQYF. The CDR3 bases are TGTGCCAGCAGCCAAGGGCCAGTCTCCTACGAGCAGTACTTC.

This clonotype showed up many times. The chain recombines TRBV6-5 with TRBJ2-2; D is unclear. Germline CDR1 MNHEY, CDR2 SVGAGI. V was cut by 4 bases and J by 3 bases, with 18 bases left in between. This CDR3 has 17 residues. The CDR3, as DNA: TGTGCCAGCAGTTCCTCCCCTTCGCCGTTTGACACCGGGGAGCTGTTTTTT. Translated, it gives CASSSSPSPFDTGELFF.

This clonotype appeared many times. J is TRBJ2-3 and V is TRBV18, with 9 bases aligning to TRBD2. After removal of 1 base from V and 4 bases from J, the junction contained 9 bases not matched to a gene. Germline assignment: CDR1 KGHSH and CDR2 LQKENI. The CDR3 is made up of 17 amino acids. The CDR3: CASSPQAISGSADTQYF. CDR3 coding DNA: TGTGCCAGCTCACCACAAGCTATTAGCGGGAGTGCAGATACGCAGTATTTT.

The sample holds a few counts of this clonotype. DNA of the CDR3: TGTGCCAGTAAACCACAGGGAGGGACAGATACGCAGTATTTT. It translates to CASKPQGGTDTQYF. V and J are TRBV19 and TRBJ2-3, with TRBD2 as a possible D gene (7 bases). The CDR3 totals 14 residues. The V and J ends lost 7 bases and 3 bases respectively, with 14 bases between them. The germline CDR1 and CDR2 sequences are LNHDA and SQIVND (reference sequence).

The CDR3 DNA sequence: TGTGCCAGCAGCCAGACCGGGGGGGGCAGCATTCAGTACTTC. Translating gives CASSQTGGGSIQYF. V and J are TRBV11-2 and TRBJ2-4; 8 bases match TRBD2. Germline-derived CDR1 and CDR2 are SGHAT and FQNNGV. CDR3 length: 14 amino acids. V lost 5 bases, J lost 9 bases, and 9 bases stayed unmatched.

There are many counts of this clonotype. The chain uses TRBV5-1 and TRBJ1-6, with TRBD1 matching 7 bases. V shed 1 base and J 10 bases; nucleotides not matched to a gene: 8. Germline CDR1 reads SGHRS; CDR2 reads YFSETQ. This CDR3 comprises 15 residues. CDR3 amino acids: CASSLIGRGGSPLHF. DNA of the CDR3: TGCGCCAGCAGCTTGATCGGCAGGGGGGGATCACCCCTCCACTTT.

This clonotype was observed many times. The J gene is TRBJ1-2, the V gene TRBV9; 8 nucleotides match TRBD1. The V segment lost 3 bases and the J segment 8 bases; nucleotides outside the gene matches: 12. The CDR3 has 15 residues. Looked up from germline, CDR1 is SGDLS and CDR2 is YYNGEE. CDR3 in amino acids: CASSARTGLIDGYTF. For the CDR3, the DNA is TGTGCCAGCAGCGCCAGGACAGGGTTGATCGACGGCTACACCTTC.

About this clonotype: Just one base apart from a much larger clone, this may be a read error. The chain has TRBV20-1 and TRBJ2-1, with 8 bases lining up with TRBD2. Trimming took 4 bases from V and 7 from J; bases not matched to a gene: 6. The CDR3 is 13 residues long. Germline V gene lookup returns CDR1 DFQATT and CDR2 SNEGSKA (reference sequence). The CDR3 DNA reads TGCAGTGCTACGGGACTAGTTGGGAATGAGCAGTTCTTC. This translates into CSATGLVGNEQFF.

This rearrangement joins TRBV9 to TRBJ1-2; D is uncertain. Germline loops: CDR1 SGDLS, CDR2 YYNGEE. With 3 bases removed from V and 4 bases from J, the gap between germline ends came to 10 bases. CDR3 length equals 13 residues. CDR3 region: CASSAVPSYGYTF. The CDR3, as DNA: TGTGCCAGCAGCGCAGTGCCTAGCTATGGCTACACCTTC.

V and J are TRBV11-2 and TRBJ1-1; 10 bases match TRBD1. CDR1 is SGHAT, CDR2 FQNNGV, per germline. J lost 3 bases, V lost 5 bases, and 3 bases had no gene match. The CDR3 runs 14 residues. CDR3 sequence: CASSTGQGHTEAFF. The CDR3 coding sequence is TGTGCCAGCAGCACGGGACAGGGGCACACTGAAGCTTTCTTT.

This clonotype has a count of ten or more. V is TRBV2 and J is TRBJ1-1; perhaps TRBD1 as D (6 bases). V lost 6 bases to trimming and J lost 0 bases, with 11 bases between them. The CDR3 extends over 14 amino acids. Germline assignment: CDR1 SNHLY and CDR2 FYNNEI. In DNA form, the CDR3 reads TGTGCCAGCAGGGTGAGGGACATGAACACTGAAGCTTTCTTT. This codes for CASRVRDMNTEAFF. Based on the CDR3 plus reference TRBV2 and TRBJ1-1, the full variable domain is EPEVTQTPSHQVTQMGQEVILRCVPISNHLYFYWYRQILGQKVEFLVSFYNNEISEKSEIFDDQFSVERPDGSNFTLKIRSTKLEDSAMYFCASRVRDMNTEAFFGQGTRLTVV.

This clonotype turned up a few times. The chain links TRBV12-3 or TRBV12-4 to TRBJ2-4, with TRBD1 matching 11 bases. Losses at the gene ends were 6 bases for V and 8 bases for J; bases not matched to a gene: 12. This CDR3 contains 16 residues. The CDR3 spells CASRPRGSGQGDIQYF. The CDR3 nucleotides read TGTGCCAGCAGACCAAGGGGCTCGGGACAGGGGGACATTCAGTACTTC.

The chain couples TRBV13 to TRBJ2-5, with TRBD2 identical over 13 bases. CDR3 length: 16 residues. Germline CDR1 PRHDT, CDR2 FYEKMQ (reference sequence). Trimming removed 4 bases from V and 3 bases from J; junction bases left unmatched: 5. The CDR3 coding sequence is TGTGCCAGCAGCTCAGGTGGACTAGCGGGAGAAGAGACCCAGTACTTC. Its translation: CASSSGGLAGEETQYF.

On this clonotype itself: Possible read error: a much larger clone is one base away. The V and J genes are TRBV20-1 and TRBJ2-3; 9 bases are shared with TRBD1. The ends lost 3 bases at V and 7 bases at J; junction bases unmatched: 8. The germline CDR1 and CDR2 sequences are DFQATT and SNEGSKA (reference sequence). This CDR3 comprises 14 residues. The CDR3 coding sequence is TGCAGTGCTAGGGGGACAGGGACCCCTAATACGCAGTATTTT. As protein: CSARGTGTPNTQYF.

About this clonotype: One end of the junction varies from germline; a read error may be responsible. The chain is built from TRBV20-1 and TRBJ2-3; TRBD2 agrees at 8 bases. Per the germline V gene, CDR1 is DFQATT and CDR2 is SNEGSKA (reference sequence). There are 19 residues in the CDR3. The CDR3 coding sequence is TGCAGTGCTAGAGATCTTATCGCGGGAGGACTCCCTAGCACATATACGCAGTATTTT. This codes for CSARDLIAGGLPSTYTQYF.